The source of this TCR beta chain is a study of regulatory T cells in long-lasting Graves disease. A few counts support this clonotype. The antigen is not known. The authors built TCR beta libraries using iRepertoire HTBI primers and Arm-PCR of CDR3 regions. TCRdb re-called the multiplex PCR reads through MiXCR, storing one row per CDR3 protein. The repertoire consists of approximately 470,000 distinct CDR3 sequences, with 16% occurring once and the leading ten covering 9.5% to 15%. The time point: newly diagnosed GD, antithyroid drugs for less than 3 months. From PBMCs, RNA was extracted and then used to make the TCR library. Those enrolled as patients came out of an endocrinology department in Xi'an, China. Findings and limits, study-wide: Among persistent patients, a larger number of public clonotypes were shared (roughly 2,700) than among newly diagnosed patients (around 980).

V dropped 3 bases and J dropped 8; count of bases not matched to a gene: 13. There are 17 residues in the CDR3. Per the germline V gene, CDR1 is SGDLS and CDR2 is YYNGEE. The data were also submitted as part of a second study, on T cells in Graves' hyperthyroidism and ophthalmopathy. That paper adds: Clinical symptoms, serum thyroxine and TRAb, thyroid ultrasound and orbital computed tomography were used for the diagnoses.

This sample comprised peripheral blood mononuclear cells (PBMCs), obtained at new diagnosis, from a patient treated with antithyroid drugs. The receptor comes from a man in his forties with Graves disease. This chain joins TRBV9 and TRBJ1-4; 10 nucleotides match TRBD1. As DNA, the CDR3 is TGTGCCAGCAGCGGAGTCGACGACAGGGGGCAGAGAGAAAAACTGTTTTTT. Amino acids: CASSGVDDRGQREKLFF.